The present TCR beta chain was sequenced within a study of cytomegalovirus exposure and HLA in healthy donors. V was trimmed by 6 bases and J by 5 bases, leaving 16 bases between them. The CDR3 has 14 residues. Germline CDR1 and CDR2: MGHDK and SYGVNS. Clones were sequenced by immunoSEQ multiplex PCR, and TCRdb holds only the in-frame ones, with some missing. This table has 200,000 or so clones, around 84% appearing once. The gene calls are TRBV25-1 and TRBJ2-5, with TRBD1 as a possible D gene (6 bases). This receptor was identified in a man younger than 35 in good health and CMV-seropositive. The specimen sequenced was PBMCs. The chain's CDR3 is CASSRDNPAETQYF. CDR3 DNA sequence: TGTGCCAGCAGCCGGGACAACCCAGCGGAGACCCAGTACTTC.